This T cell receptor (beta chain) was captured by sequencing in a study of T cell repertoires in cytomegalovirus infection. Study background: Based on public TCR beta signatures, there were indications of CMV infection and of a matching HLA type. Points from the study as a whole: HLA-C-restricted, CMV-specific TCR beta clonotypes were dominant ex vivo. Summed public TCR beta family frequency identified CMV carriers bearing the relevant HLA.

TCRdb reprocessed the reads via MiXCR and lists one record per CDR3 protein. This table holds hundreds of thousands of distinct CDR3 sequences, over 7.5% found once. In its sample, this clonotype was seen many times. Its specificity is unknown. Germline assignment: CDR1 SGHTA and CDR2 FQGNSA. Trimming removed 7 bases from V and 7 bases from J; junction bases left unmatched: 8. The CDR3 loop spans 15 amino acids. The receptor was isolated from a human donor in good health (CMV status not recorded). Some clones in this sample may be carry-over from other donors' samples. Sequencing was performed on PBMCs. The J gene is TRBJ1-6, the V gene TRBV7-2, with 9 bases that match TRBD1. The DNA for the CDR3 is TGTGCCAGCACCCGGGACAGGGCTGGGAATTCACCCCTCCACTTT. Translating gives CASTRDRAGNSPLHF.